Below, 21 T cell receptor beta chains from the same sample are listed, as sequenced in a study of regulatory T cells in long-lasting Graves disease. The sample's time point: persistent/refractory GD, antithyroid drugs over 5 years with positive TRAb. Scientists built the TCR library using RNA that was extracted from PBMCs. TCR beta libraries were built with iRepertoire HTBI primers and Arm-PCR of CDR3 regions. TCRdb reanalysed the multiplex PCR reads using MiXCR and keeps one entry per CDR3 protein. Among roughly 450,000 distinct CDR3 sequences listed, approximately 23% were seen once. The specimen was peripheral blood mononuclear cells (PBMCs), collected when the disease was refractory, from a patient treated with antithyroid drugs. These receptors all come from a female donor with Graves disease.

Concerning this clonotype itself: Being one base from a much bigger clone, this may be a read error. The J gene is TRBJ2-7, the V gene TRBV7-2; TRBD2 aligns across 13 bases. The CDR3 loop spans 17 amino acids. J gave up 4 bases and V 5 bases, and 11 bases lay outside the gene matches. The V gene's germline CDR1 is SGHTA and CDR2 FQGNSA. CDR3 bases: TGTGCCAGCAGCCATACTAGCGGGAGGGCGTTCCCATACGAGCAGTACTTC. This translates into CASSHTSGRAFPYEQYF.

To note about this clonotype: A much larger clone is a single base away; this may be a read error. This chain uses TRBV28 with TRBJ1-5; D might be TRBD1 (6 bases). This CDR3 region has 16 residues. The V and J ends lost 4 bases and 1 base respectively, with 14 bases between them. CDR1 MDHEN and CDR2 SYDVKM come from the germline V gene. CDR3 residues: CASSSTGLWSNQPQHF. CDR3 nucleotide sequence: TGTGCCAGCAGTTCGACAGGACTGTGGAGCAATCAGCCCCAGCATTTT.

CDR3 sequence: CASSALADQPQHF. The DNA for the CDR3 is TGTGCCAGCAGCGCATTGGCTGATCAGCCCCAGCATTTT. The gene calls are TRBV5-8 and TRBJ1-5; no definite D call. Trimming left V 4 bases short and J 5 bases short, with 10 bases between. Germline loops: CDR1 SGHTS, CDR2 YDEGEE. This CDR3 contains 13 residues.

A remark on this clonotype: A read error is possible here, since a much larger clone lies one base away. This chain links TRBV12-3 or TRBV12-4 with TRBJ1-2, with D uncertain. This CDR3 contains 12 residues. Trimming cost V 5 bases and J 4 bases, with 8 bases left between them. CDR3 DNA: TGTGCCAGCAGTCAGTTCAGCTATGGCTACACCTTC. Its protein product is CASSQFSYGYTF.

The chain has TRBV7-9 and TRBJ1-6, with D tentatively TRBD1 (6 bases). V shed 5 bases and J shed 7 bases, with 18 bases lying between them. The germline V gene encodes CDR1 SEHNR and CDR2 FQNEAQ (reference sequence). This CDR3 contains 16 residues. The CDR3 protein is CASSSGLIRGNSPLHF. The CDR3 DNA follows: TGTGCCAGCAGCAGTGGCCTTATCAGGGGAAATTCACCCCTCCACTTT.

This clonotype was detected ten times or more. Here the CDR3 reads CASTQGGASYEQYF. The CDR3 DNA is TGTGCCAGCACACAGGGAGGGGCGTCCTACGAGCAGTACTTC. The chain links TRBV12-3 or TRBV12-4 to TRBJ2-7, with D tentatively TRBD2 (7 bases). The CDR3 totals 14 residues. Trimming removed 7 bases at V and 1 base at J, with 14 bases between.

The V and J genes are TRBV7-2 and TRBJ1-1; D not certain. V lost 5 bases, J lost 6 bases, and 16 bases lay in between. The CDR3 covers 14 residues. Germline CDR1 is SGHTA and CDR2 is FQGNSA. The CDR3 coding sequence is TGTGCCAGCAGCCCAGAAGCAGGCCCCGCTGAAGCTTTCTTT. This gives the protein CASSPEAGPAEAFF.

This clonotype appeared once. This sequence joins TRBV20-1 and TRBJ1-1; no definite D call. Germline V gene lookup returns CDR1 DFQATT and CDR2 SNEGSKA (reference sequence). V was shortened by 6 bases and J by 2 bases, with 13 bases between the two germline ends. The CDR3 runs 13 residues. CDR3 sequence reads: CSAEAWPNTEAFF. CDR3 DNA sequence: TGCAGTGCCGAGGCATGGCCAAACACTGAAGCTTTCTTT.

Many counts were recorded for this clonotype. This rearrangement joins TRBV12-3 or TRBV12-4 to TRBJ1-3; 10 positions match TRBD1. V trimming: 6 bases; J trimming: 5 bases; junction bases outside the gene matches: 7. This CDR3 is 15 amino acids long. The CDR3 loop reads CASRRGQGIRNTIYF. The CDR3 DNA sequence: TGTGCCAGCAGGAGGGGACAGGGGATTCGAAACACCATATATTTT.

This clonotype was seen only a few times. The V gene is TRBV9, the J gene TRBJ1-5; D is uncertain. This CDR3 has 12 amino acids. The V gene's germline CDR1 is SGDLS and CDR2 YYNGEE. The germline V and J ends were trimmed by 7 bases and 5 bases, with 10 bases remaining between them. The DNA of the CDR3 is TGTGCCAGCGGCCCACCCCATCAGCCCCAGCATTTT. Translating it yields CASGPPHQPQHF.

In DNA, the CDR3 is TGTGCCAGCAGGGACAGGGGTCGAGGCACCGGGGAGCTGTTTTTT. Residues: CASRDRGRGTGELFF. This chain joins TRBV12-3 or TRBV12-4 and TRBJ2-2; 9 positions agree with TRBD1. V trimming: 6 bases; J trimming: 4 bases; junction bases outside the gene matches: 6. The CDR3 has 15 residues.

In regard to this clonotype: This may arise from a read error, as a much more abundant clone is one base away. DNA of the CDR3: TGTGCCAGCACTCGTGATGGAATTGAAGCTTTCTTT. Translated, it gives CASTRDGIEAFF. The rearrangement joins TRBV6-1 to TRBJ1-1, with D unclear. This CDR3 comprises 12 residues. The germline gives CDR1 MNHNS, CDR2 SASEGT. Deletions cut 7 bases from V and 7 bases from J, with 13 bases between.

This clonotype was counted only a few times. The V gene is TRBV6-4, the J gene TRBJ1-1; 7 positions match TRBD1. This CDR3 is 15 amino acids long. Trimming took 8 bases from V and 5 from J; bases not matched to a gene: 14. Germline CDR1 reads MRHNA; CDR2 reads SNTAGT. CDR3 residues: CASPPEVGGETEAFF. CDR3 DNA sequence: TGTGCCAGCCCCCCTGAGGTAGGGGGCGAAACTGAAGCTTTCTTT.

The sample holds a few counts of this clonotype. The chain employs TRBV7-2 and TRBJ1-2, with 9 bases that match TRBD1. Germline V gene lookup returns CDR1 SGHTA and CDR2 FQGNSA. The CDR3 is 16 amino acids. V trimming: 1 base; J trimming: 5 bases; junction bases outside the gene matches: 8. The CDR3, as DNA: TGTGCCAGCAGCTTAGTTCCGGGACAGGGAGATTATGGCTACACCTTC. Protein sequence: CASSLVPGQGDYGYTF. Looking up the rest from reference TRBV7-2 and TRBJ1-2 gives the full variable domain: GAGVSQSPSNKVTEKGKDVELRCDPISGHTALYWYRQSLGQGLEFLIYFQGNSAPDKSGLPSDRFSAERTGGSVSTLTIQRTQQEDSAVYLCASSLVPGQGDYGYTFGSGTRLTVV.

Only a few counts were recorded for this clonotype. This sequence joins TRBV6-1 and TRBJ1-2; the D gene is possibly TRBD1 (6 bases). V shed 8 bases and J shed 3 bases, with 13 bases lying between them. CDR1 is MNHNS, CDR2 SASEGT, per germline. The CDR3 covers 13 residues. CDR3 amino acids: CASGKGDDYGYTF. The CDR3 nucleotides are TGTGCCAGCGGCAAGGGGGATGACTATGGCTACACCTTC.

As to this clonotype: A much bigger clone sits one base away, suggesting this may be a read error. The J gene is TRBJ2-5, the V gene TRBV11-2; D unresolved. The CDR3 is 12 residues long. Germline V gene lookup returns CDR1 SGHAT and CDR2 FQNNGV. CDR3 nucleotides: TGTGCCAACAGCTCATGGTCGGAGACCCAGTACTTC. Its protein is CANSSWSETQYF.

This chain connects TRBV9 to TRBJ2-1; 14 bases are shared with TRBD2. Trimming at V came to 4 bases and at J to 3 bases, leaving 6 bases not matched to a gene. Germline V lookup: CDR1 SGDLS, CDR2 YYNGEE. CDR3 size: 17 residues. The CDR3 nucleotides read TGTGCCAGCAGCCCCCGGACTAGCGGGAGGTACTACAATGAGCAGTTCTTC. The encoded protein is CASSPRTSGRYYNEQFF.

This clonotype was found a few times. The chain uses TRBV19 and TRBJ1-1; 8 bases are a match to TRBD1. V was pared by 7 bases and J by 6 bases, with 7 bases of the junction left unmatched. The germline CDR1 and CDR2 sequences are LNHDA and SQIVND (reference sequence). The length of the CDR3 is 13 residues. Written as DNA, the CDR3 is TGTGCCAGTATCACTTGGACAGGGCCTGAAGCTTTCTTT. Translating it yields CASITWTGPEAFF.

This clonotype was recorded at least ten times. The genes are TRBV12-3 or TRBV12-4 and TRBJ1-4, with TRBD1 matching over 10 bases. Trimming cost V 5 bases and J 8 bases; bases outside gene matches: 5. The CDR3 loop spans 14 amino acids. CDR3 amino acids: CASSGTGEGEKLFF. DNA for the CDR3: TGTGCCAGCAGTGGGACAGGGGAGGGCGAAAAACTGTTTTTT.

This clonotype was counted at least ten times. The chain has TRBV2 and TRBJ1-2; D not certain. V lost 8 bases, J lost 8 bases, and 24 bases lay in between. Germline V gives CDR1 SNHLY, CDR2 FYNNEI. The CDR3 totals 15 residues. CDR3 region: CASDPVEGQALGYTF. CDR3 DNA sequence: TGTGCCAGCGACCCCGTTGAGGGCCAGGCTTTGGGCTACACCTTC.

The rearrangement links TRBV28 to TRBJ1-2; unclear D gene. V was trimmed by 6 bases and J by 7 bases, leaving 15 bases between them. This CDR3 is 13 amino acids long. From germline, CDR1 is MDHEN and CDR2 SYDVKM. CDR3 coding DNA: TGTGCCAGCAGCTTAGCCCCGGATTCTGGCTACACCTTC. Protein sequence: CASSLAPDSGYTF.